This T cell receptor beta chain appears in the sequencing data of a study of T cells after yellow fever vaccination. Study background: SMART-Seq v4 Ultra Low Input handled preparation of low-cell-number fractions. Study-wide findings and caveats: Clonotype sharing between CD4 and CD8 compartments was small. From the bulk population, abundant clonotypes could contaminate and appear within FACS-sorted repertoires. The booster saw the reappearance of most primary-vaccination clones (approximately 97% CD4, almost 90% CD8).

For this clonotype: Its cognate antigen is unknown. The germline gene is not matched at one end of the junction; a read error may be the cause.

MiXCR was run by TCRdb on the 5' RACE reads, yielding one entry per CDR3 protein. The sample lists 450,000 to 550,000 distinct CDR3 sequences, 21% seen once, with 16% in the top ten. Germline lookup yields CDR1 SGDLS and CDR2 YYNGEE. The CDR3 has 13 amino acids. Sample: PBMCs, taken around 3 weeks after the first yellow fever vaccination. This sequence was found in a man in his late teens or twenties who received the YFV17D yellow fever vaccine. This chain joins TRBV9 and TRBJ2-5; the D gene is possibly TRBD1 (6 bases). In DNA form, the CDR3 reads TGTGCCAGCAGCGTAGATCGGGACATTCCGCTCTTCTTC. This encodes CASSVDRDIPLFF.